One sample yielded the 25 T cell receptor beta chains listed below, sequenced in a study of blood T cells in healthy people across ages (dated by TCRdb to the mid-2010s). The library was made by 5' RACE. A second 7 to 11 cycle PCR used a sample-barcoded 5' primer and a J-beta primer mix. TCRdb reran the public reads through fastp at Q25 and MiXCR, keeping productive beta chains. For every CDR3 protein sequence, its rows merge into one entry that carries the most common genes and DNA. This sample has 1.8 million or so distinct CDR3 sequences in its table, and around 42% of those were observed once. The leading ten clones occupy 23% of the sample. Specimen: blood. These receptors all come from a human donor in good health.

The chain recombines TRBV6-1 with TRBJ2-5, with TRBD2 identical over 9 bases. Germline V gene sequence: CDR1 MNHNS, CDR2 SASEGT. The CDR3 extends over 16 amino acids. V shed 6 bases and J 6 bases; nucleotides not matched to a gene: 14. The CDR3 loop is CASSLGAGGGGQTQYF. As DNA, the CDR3 is TGTGCCAGCAGCTTAGGGGCGGGGGGGGGTGGACAGACCCAGTACTTC.

V and J are TRBV7-2 and TRBJ1-6; 10 bases are a match to TRBD1. The germline V gene has CDR1 SGHTA and CDR2 FQGNSA. V shed 7 bases, J shed 9 bases, and the junction held 18 bases outside the gene matches. CDR3 length equals 18 residues. CDR3 amino acids: CASTPQRQGALGGSPLHF. The CDR3 DNA sequence: TGTGCCAGCACCCCACAACGACAGGGGGCGCTTGGGGGTTCACCCCTCCACTTT.

V is TRBV7-3 and J is TRBJ2-1; 12 bases are a match to TRBD2. The CDR3 has 16 amino acids. The germline CDR1 and CDR2 sequences are SGHTA and FQGTGA. Trimming took 5 bases from V and 7 from J; bases not matched to a gene: 9. The DNA of the CDR3 is TGTGCCAGCAGCCCGCGGACTAGCGGGGCAAAGAATGAGCAGTTCTTC. Translated: CASSPRTSGAKNEQFF.

There are a few counts of this clonotype. The V call is TRBV15, the J call TRBJ1-1; D gene ambiguous. The CDR3 spans 15 residues. The V gene lost 0 bases and the J gene lost 0 bases, with 8 bases spanning the gap. Per germline, CDR1 LNHNV and CDR2 YYDKDF (reference sequence). CDR3 DNA: TGTGCCACCAGCAGAGACAGGACTTTGAACACTGAAGCTTTCTTT. Its translation: CATSRDRTLNTEAFF.

V is TRBV6-5 and J is TRBJ2-7; possible D gene TRBD2, 7 bases. The CDR3 is 15 amino acids. Trimming removed 2 bases at V and 3 bases at J, with 14 bases between. Germline V gives CDR1 MNHEY, CDR2 SVGAGI. The CDR3 nucleotides read TGTGCCAGCAGTTACGAAGCGGGACATCTCTACGAGCAGTACTTC. This codes for CASSYEAGHLYEQYF.

A note on this clonotype: With a much larger clone just one base away, this may be a read error. V usage is TRBV7-2 and J usage is TRBJ2-5; the match to TRBD2 covers 16 bases. V dropped 1 base and J dropped 7; count of bases not matched to a gene: 3. CDR3 length: 16 amino acids. Germline CDR1 reads SGHTA; CDR2 reads FQGNSA. The chain's CDR3 is CASSLVGTSGGGTQYF. The CDR3 nucleotides are TGTGCCAGCAGCTTAGTAGGGACTAGCGGGGGGGGGACCCAGTACTTC.

V and J are TRBV4-2 and TRBJ2-6; the match to TRBD2 covers 7 bases. Per the germline V gene, CDR1 is LGHNA and CDR2 is YNFKEQ. This CDR3 has 18 residues. With 4 bases clipped from V and 0 bases from J, the junction kept 9 bases outside the gene matches. In nucleotides, the CDR3 is TGTGCCAGCAGCCTGGCGGGGGAGACAGCCTCTGGGGCCAACGTCCTGACTTTC. Translated, it gives CASSLAGETASGANVLTF.

This clonotype was seen a handful of times. The chain is built from TRBV6-5 and TRBJ1-5; D is uncertain. CDR1 MNHEY and CDR2 SVGAGI come from the germline V gene. The CDR3 is 15 residues long. Trimming took off 0 bases at V and 2 bases at J, with 8 bases between the two ends. The CDR3 spells CASSYSLWGNQPQHF. For the CDR3, the DNA is TGTGCCAGCAGTTACTCCCTGTGGGGCAATCAGCCCCAGCATTTT.

The chain uses TRBV29-1 and TRBJ2-1; possibly TRBD2 for D (6 bases). The CDR3 has 12 residues. Germline V lookup: CDR1 SQVTM, CDR2 ANQGSEA. DNA for the CDR3: TGCAGTCCTGAGGGACCCCGGGAGACCCAGTTCTTC. Translation gives CSPEGPRETQFF.

Worth noting for this clonotype: One end of the junction fails to match germline, which may point to a read error. This sequence joins TRBV7-9 and TRBJ2-1; D is possibly TRBD2 (6 bases). Germline V lookup: CDR1 SEHNR, CDR2 FQNEAQ (reference sequence). CDR3 length: 12 amino acids. Here the CDR3 reads CTSSLAEGEQFF. CDR3 DNA: TGTACCAGCAGCCTCGCGGAGGGTGAGCAGTTCTTC.

The gene calls are TRBV20-1 and TRBJ2-3, with D maybe TRBD1 (5 bases). The CDR3 consists of 15 residues. Germline V gene sequence: CDR1 DFQATT, CDR2 SNEGSKA (reference sequence). The V gene lost 6 bases and the J gene lost 5 bases, with 21 bases spanning the gap. The CDR3 region has the DNA TGCAGTGCCGCTCGTGGGCAGGGATACGGAGATACGCAGTATTTT. Translated, it gives CSAARGQGYGDTQYF.

The chain joins TRBV12-3 or TRBV12-4 to TRBJ2-1, with 9 bases matching TRBD2. The CDR3 sequence is 14 residues long. J lost 6 bases, V lost 5 bases, and 5 bases had no gene match. The CDR3 loop is CASSRLAASNEQFF. In nucleotides, the CDR3 is TGTGCCAGCAGTAGACTAGCGGCCTCCAATGAGCAGTTCTTC.

The chain employs TRBV4-3 and TRBJ2-4; 10 bases agree with TRBD2. The DNA end lines up better with TRBJ2-7; the J call may be wrong. Germline CDR1 is LGHNA and CDR2 is YSLEER. This CDR3 is built from 16 residues. The CDR3 DNA follows: TGCGCCAGCAGCCGGAGCCTAGCGGGGGACTCCTACGAGCAGTACTTC. Translated: CASSRSLAGDSYEQYF.

The chain carries TRBV19 and TRBJ2-1, with 10 bases matching TRBD1. J was trimmed by 8 bases and V by 3 bases; bases with no gene match: 7. CDR3 length: 15 residues. Germline V gene lookup returns CDR1 LNHDA and CDR2 SQIVND (reference sequence). CDR3 amino acids: CASSMGTGAGDEQFF. The CDR3 DNA is TGTGCCAGTAGTATGGGGACAGGGGCCGGCGATGAGCAGTTCTTC.

The chain carries TRBV7-2 and TRBJ2-7, with D unclear. This CDR3 is built from 13 residues. Between the trimmed V and J ends, which lost 3 bases and 7 bases, there was a span of 13 bases. CDR1 and CDR2 from the germline V gene are SGHTA and FQGNSA. This chain's CDR3 is CASSFERRDEQYF. For the CDR3, the DNA is TGTGCCAGCAGCTTCGAGAGGCGCGATGAGCAGTACTTC.

The chain carries TRBV7-9 and TRBJ2-6; 12 positions agree with TRBD1. Germline V gene lookup returns CDR1 SEHNR and CDR2 FQNEAQ (reference sequence). V lost 6 bases, J lost 1 base, and 7 bases stayed unmatched. There are 18 residues in the CDR3. CDR3 region: CASRPRGQGASGANVLTF. The CDR3 DNA follows: TGTGCCAGCAGGCCCCGGGGACAGGGGGCGTCTGGGGCCAACGTCCTGACTTTC.

V and J are TRBV4-1 and TRBJ2-5, with D perhaps being TRBD1 or TRBD2 (6 bases each). CDR1 and CDR2 (germline): MGHRA, YSYEKL. The V end lost 0 bases, the J end lost 11 bases, and 22 bases lay between the germline ends. The CDR3 is 16 residues long. CDR3 DNA sequence: TGCGCCAGCAGCCAAGATGGAGGGGGTTACTACAATGAGCAGTACTTC. Its protein product is CASSQDGGGYYNEQYF.

The rearrangement joins TRBV20-1 to TRBJ1-2; perhaps TRBD1 as D (6 bases). The germline CDR1 and CDR2 sequences are DFQATT and SNEGSKA (reference sequence). Deletions cut 0 bases from V and 6 bases from J, with 26 bases between. This CDR3 is built from 18 residues. The DNA for the CDR3 is TGCAGTGCTAGAGATCCTAGTAGGGGGGCGATGTTCTCCAATGGCTACACCTTC. It codes for CSARDPSRGAMFSNGYTF.

This clonotype was seen just once. The chain employs TRBV29-1 and TRBJ2-1; the D gene is possibly TRBD1 (5 bases). The V end was cut by 2 bases, the J end by 13 bases, with 18 bases between. The CDR3 spans 13 residues. Germline CDR1 reads SQVTM; CDR2 reads ANQGSEA. DNA of the CDR3: TGCAGCGTTGAAAGACAGATCCAAGAGACCCAGTTCTTC. Amino acid sequence: CSVERQIQETQFF.

The chain uses TRBV10-3 and TRBJ2-7; the D gene could be TRBD1 or TRBD2 (6 bases each). Trimming took 3 bases from V and 2 from J, leaving 14 bases between them. CDR1 and CDR2 from the germline V gene are ENHRY and SYGVKD. The CDR3 is 15 residues long. The CDR3 DNA sequence: TGTGCCATCAGTGACGGCGGGACATCTACCTACGAGCAGTACTTC. Protein sequence: CAISDGGTSTYEQYF.

The chain recombines TRBV5-1 with TRBJ2-1; 7 bases are shared with TRBD2. This CDR3 is 15 amino acids long. Germline loops: CDR1 SGHRS, CDR2 YFSETQ. V shed 4 bases, J shed 5 bases, and the junction held 9 bases outside the gene matches. In DNA, the CDR3 is TGCGCCAGCAGCCACGGACTAGAAATTAACAATGAGCAGTTCTTC. The encoded protein is CASSHGLEINNEQFF.

The chain uses TRBV7-6 and TRBJ2-1; TRBD2 agrees at 10 bases. This CDR3 is 14 amino acids long. Trimming removed 9 bases from V and 5 bases from J; junction bases left unmatched: 7. Germline CDR1 SGHVS, CDR2 FNYEAQ. The DNA for the CDR3 is TGTGCCAGTTTAGCGGGGGGCATCCACAATGAGCAGTTCTTC. Amino acid sequence: CASLAGGIHNEQFF.

The table lists this clonotype with many counts. The junction does not match germline at one end; this may be a read error. The rearrangement uses TRBV5-1 and TRBJ2-1; 9 positions agree with TRBD1. This CDR3 is 15 amino acids long. The germline V gene encodes CDR1 SGHRS and CDR2 YFSETQ. CDR3 in DNA: TGTGCCAGCAGTTTAGGGACAGGGTCCTACAATGAGCAGTTCTTC. Its protein is CASSLGTGSYNEQFF.

V usage is TRBV11-1 and J usage is TRBJ2-3, with 10 bases fitting TRBD2. The CDR3 is 21 residues long. Germline-derived CDR1 and CDR2 are SGHAT and FQDESV (reference sequence). After removal of 7 bases from V and 1 base from J, the junction contained 23 bases not matched to a gene. The DNA of the CDR3 is TGTGCCAGCAACCGAATCCCGACTAGCGGGCCCGCATCTTATCGCACAGATACGCAGTATTTT. It yields the protein CASNRIPTSGPASYRTDTQYF.

The V gene is TRBV7-2, the J gene TRBJ2-3; D is unresolved. Germline CDR1 and CDR2: SGHTA and FQGNSA. V lost 5 bases and J 4 bases, leaving 10 bases between the germline ends. This CDR3 is 13 amino acids long. The chain's CDR3 is CASSRNAADTQYF. As DNA, the CDR3 is TGTGCCAGCAGCAGAAATGCGGCAGATACGCAGTATTTT.